This paragraph covers one T cell receptor beta chain sequence. The antigen remains undetermined. The data were taken from a study of response to subunit inactivated influenza vaccine. General observations from the study: The authors suggested that every seasonal influenza vaccination recruits few new T cells.

In TCRdb, the RT-PCR reads were re-called with MiXCR into one record per CDR3 protein. The sample consists of about 520,000 distinct CDR3 sequences, roughly 9.8% of them appearing once. The CDR3 contains 13 residues. Germline CDR1 MNHNS, CDR2 SASEGT. V gave up 6 bases and J gave up 10 bases; unmatched junction bases: 9. The V gene is TRBV6-1, the J gene TRBJ2-1, with 7 bases identical to TRBD1. The receptor's source is a man aged 45-65 years who received an inactivated influenza vaccine. The specimen was PBMCs from blood, collected 40 to 50 days after vaccination. CDR3 sequence reads: CASSKTQGGEQFF. The CDR3 DNA reads as TGTGCCAGCAGCAAAACGCAAGGGGGCGAGCAGTTCTTC.